The T cell receptor beta chain described here comes from a study of blood T cell repertoires in COVID-19. Study context: Some COVID-19 samples were acute and others convalescent; all came from the United States, Italy and Spain. T cells, B-cell-depleted T cells, or PBMCs supplied cDNA or gDNA.

Source study methods: The authors estimated nucleated cell counts from reference gene primer amplification. The data were produced by immunoSEQ multiplex PCR, yet TCRdb's version contains in-frame clones alone and is incomplete. From that table come the V and J calls and clone size; the DNA was used to work out D and trimming. Altogether 100,000 or so clones are present, 81% being singletons, with the ten largest covering approximately 38%. Germline V gene lookup returns CDR1 SGHRS and CDR2 YFSETQ. This CDR3 contains 14 residues. The V end lost 3 bases, the J end lost 4 bases, and 10 bases lay between the germline ends.

The genes are TRBV5-1 and TRBJ1-4; D not resolved. The sequence derives from a man aged 80 or over with acute or convalescent COVID-19. The sample taken for sequencing was peripheral blood. CDR3 amino acids: CASSSDGLNEKLFF. DNA of the CDR3: TGCGCCAGCAGCTCGGACGGACTTAATGAAAAACTGTTTTTT. Complete variable domain (other parts from reference TRBV5-1 and TRBJ1-4): KAGVTQTPRYLIKTRGQQVTLSCSPISGHRSVSWYQQTPGQGLQFLFEYFSETQRNKGNFPGRFSGRQFSNSRSEMNVSTLELGDSALYLCASSSDGLNEKLFFGSGTQLSVL.